The 11 T cell receptor beta chains presented below share a single source sample, sequenced in a study of blood T cell repertoires in COVID-19. The repertoire was sequenced with immunoSEQ multiplex PCR; TCRdb's copy has only in-frame clones and lacks some. The sample shows 88,000 or so clones, 82% of them seen only once. The sequencing input was peripheral blood. All receptors derive from a man older than 75 with acute or convalescent COVID-19.

The table lists this clone with a few counts. This chain connects TRBV10-1 to TRBJ2-5, with TRBD1 matching over 9 bases. The CDR3 contains 14 residues. The junction had 5 bases not matched to a gene; V was cut back by 5 bases and J by 4 bases. Germline V gene sequence: CDR1 WNHNN, CDR2 SYGVQD (reference sequence). CDR3 sequence (DNA): TGCGCCAGCAGTACCGGGACAGGGAGAGAGACCCAGTACTTC. Translation: CASSTGTGRETQYF.

The chain couples TRBV10-1 to TRBJ1-1; no clear D gene. The CDR3 has 13 amino acids. Trimming removed 2 bases from V and 1 base from J, with 5 bases in between. In germline, CDR1 is WNHNN, CDR2 SYGVQD (reference sequence). This CDR3 reads CASSESQNTEAFF. Here the CDR3 DNA reads TGCGCCAGCAGTGAGAGCCAGAACACTGAAGCTTTCTTT.

The V and J genes are TRBV5-1 and TRBJ1-1; no firm D call. This CDR3 comprises 13 residues. Germline loops: CDR1 SGHRS, CDR2 YFSETQ. The V gene lost 2 bases and the J gene lost 6 bases, with 11 bases spanning the gap. The CDR3 spells CASSFELRAEAFF. The DNA for the CDR3 is TGCGCCAGCAGCTTTGAGCTGCGGGCTGAAGCTTTCTTT.

The V and J genes are TRBV19 and TRBJ2-1, with 8 nucleotides matching TRBD2. The CDR3 extends over 14 amino acids. After removal of 7 bases from V and 5 bases from J, the junction contained 7 bases not matched to a gene. Per the germline V gene, CDR1 is LNHDA and CDR2 is SQIVND (reference sequence). For the CDR3, the DNA is TGTGCCAGTAACCTTCTCGGGGGGGACAATGAGCAGTTCTTC. It encodes CASNLLGGDNEQFF. The full variable domain, in which reference TRBV19 and TRBJ2-1 provide the parts outside the CDR3, is DGGITQSPKYLFRKEGQNVTLSCEQNLNHDAMYWYRQDPGQGLRLIYYSQIVNDFQKGDIAEGYSVSREKKESFPLTVTSAQKNPTAFYLCASNLLGGDNEQFFGPGTRLTVL.

V and J are TRBV9 and TRBJ2-3; the D gene is possibly TRBD1 (5 bases). Germline lookup yields CDR1 SGDLS and CDR2 YYNGEE. Trimming took off 4 bases at V and 2 bases at J, with 17 bases between the two ends. The length of the CDR3 is 16 residues. CDR3 DNA sequence: TGTGCCAGCAGCTCCTTCGGGCAGGGATACACAGATACGCAGTATTTT. This sequence encodes CASSSFGQGYTDTQYF.

The genes are TRBV6-6 and TRBJ1-3; 8 bases align to TRBD1. V gave up 10 bases and J gave up 4 bases; unmatched junction bases: 6. The CDR3 consists of 13 residues. Germline V gene lookup returns CDR1 MNHNY and CDR2 SVGAGI (reference sequence). CDR3 sequence (DNA): TGTGCCACTAGACAGGGGTCCGGAAACACCATATATTTT. This gives the protein CATRQGSGNTIYF.

The chain is built from TRBV19 and TRBJ2-5; a possible D gene is TRBD1 (6 bases). The CDR3 extends over 15 amino acids. Trimming cost V 5 bases and J 5 bases, with 18 bases left between them. Germline-derived CDR1 and CDR2 are LNHDA and SQIVND (reference sequence). The CDR3 bases are TGTGCCAGTAGTCCTAGTGAGGGGGTAGGCGAGACCCAGTACTTC. Amino acids: CASSPSEGVGETQYF.

The rearrangement joins TRBV27 to TRBJ2-1, with D possibly matching TRBD1 (6 bases). V was cut by 7 bases and J by 8 bases, with 18 bases left in between. CDR1 and CDR2 (germline): MNHEY, SMNVEV (reference sequence). The CDR3 covers 14 residues. Here the CDR3 DNA reads TGTGCCAGCACCCGACAGGCGGGTGGTTATGAGCAGTTCTTC. Its protein product is CASTRQAGGYEQFF.

The chain joins TRBV19 to TRBJ2-3, with TRBD2 matching over 8 bases. V gave up 5 bases and J gave up 1 base; unmatched junction bases: 11. From germline, CDR1 is LNHDA and CDR2 SQIVND (reference sequence). The CDR3 is made up of 17 amino acids. The CDR3 region is CASSARWRGAGTDTQYF. The CDR3 DNA reads TGTGCCAGTAGTGCCCGCTGGCGGGGGGCCGGCACAGATACGCAGTATTTT.

The chain is built from TRBV29-1 and TRBJ2-3; D gene ambiguous. CDR3 length: 14 residues. Germline values: CDR1 SQVTM, CDR2 ANQGSEA. V lost 3 bases and J 0 bases, leaving 10 bases between the germline ends. The CDR3 here is CSVDAGTSTDTQYF. CDR3 nucleotides: TGCAGCGTTGACGCAGGAACTAGCACAGATACGCAGTATTTT.

The V and J genes are TRBV6-4 and TRBJ1-2; D might be TRBD1 (6 bases). Trimming left V 4 bases short and J 4 bases short, with 10 bases between. CDR1 MRHNA and CDR2 SNTAGT come from the germline V gene. CDR3 length: 13 amino acids. CDR3 sequence (DNA): TGTGCCAGCAGTGGCACAGGGACCTATGGCTACACCTTC. Residues: CASSGTGTYGYTF.